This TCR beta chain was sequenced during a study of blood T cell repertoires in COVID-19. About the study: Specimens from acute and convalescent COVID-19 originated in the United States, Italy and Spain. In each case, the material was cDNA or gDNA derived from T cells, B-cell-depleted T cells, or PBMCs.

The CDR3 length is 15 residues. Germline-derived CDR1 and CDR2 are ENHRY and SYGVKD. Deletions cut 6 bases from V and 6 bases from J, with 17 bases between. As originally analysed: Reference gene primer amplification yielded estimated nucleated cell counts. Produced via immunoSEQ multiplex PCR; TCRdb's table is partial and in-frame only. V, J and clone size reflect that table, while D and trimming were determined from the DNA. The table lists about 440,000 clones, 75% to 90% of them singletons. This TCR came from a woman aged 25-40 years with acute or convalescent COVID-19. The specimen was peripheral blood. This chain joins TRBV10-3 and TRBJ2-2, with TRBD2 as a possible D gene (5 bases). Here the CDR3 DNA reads TGTGCCATCAGGGACTTAGGACGGACCGCCGGGGAGCTGTTTTTT. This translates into CAIRDLGRTAGELFF.